A single sample gave rise to the 25 T cell receptor beta chains below, sequenced in a study of T cells of healthy individuals. TCRdb called the 5' RACE reads again in MiXCR, with one record for every CDR3 protein. The sample consists of 90,000 to 100,000 distinct CDR3 sequences, approximately 18% of them appearing once. The receptors come from a human donor in good health.

This clonotype was recorded at least ten times. The chain combines TRBV6-4 with TRBJ2-1, with TRBD2 matching over 11 bases. V lost 3 bases, J lost 6 bases, and 1 base stayed unmatched. Per the germline V gene, CDR1 is MRHNA and CDR2 is SNTAGT. The CDR3 loop spans 14 amino acids. The chain's CDR3 is CASSDSGGANEQFF. Here the CDR3 DNA reads TGTGCCAGCAGTGATAGCGGGGGGGCCAATGAGCAGTTCTTC.

This chain connects TRBV13 to TRBJ2-1; TRBD2 agrees at 10 bases. Germline assignment: CDR1 PRHDT and CDR2 FYEKMQ (reference sequence). This CDR3 region has 17 residues. V lost 4 bases to trimming and J lost 9 bases; unmatched junction nucleotides: 15. The CDR3 loop reads CASSSGWTSGTQGEQFF. CDR3 sequence (DNA): TGTGCCAGCAGCTCCGGCTGGACTAGCGGAACGCAGGGTGAGCAGTTCTTC. Using reference TRBV13 and TRBJ2-1 for the parts outside the CDR3, the full variable domain is AAGVIQSPRHLIKEKRETATLKCYPIPRHDTVYWYQQGPGQDPQFLISFYEKMQSDKGSIPDRFSAQQFSDYHSELNMSSLELGDSALYFCASSSGWTSGTQGEQFFGPGTRLTVL.

This clonotype was seen at least ten times. The chain joins TRBV28 to TRBJ1-1; D ambiguous. The CDR3 sequence is 12 residues long. From germline, CDR1 is MDHEN and CDR2 SYDVKM. Between the trimmed V and J ends, which lost 6 bases and 0 bases, there was a span of 5 bases. The CDR3 is CASSHMNTEAFF. The DNA for the CDR3 is TGTGCCAGCAGCCACATGAACACTGAAGCTTTCTTT.

J is TRBJ2-7 and V is TRBV20-1; perhaps TRBD2 as D (5 bases). Germline assignment: CDR1 DFQATT and CDR2 SNEGSKA (reference sequence). The CDR3 extends over 15 amino acids. Between the trimmed V and J ends, which lost 3 bases and 3 bases, there was a span of 18 bases. The CDR3 bases are TGCAGTGCTAGTTCCTCTCTCGGGGAATACTACGAGCAGTACTTC. Translation: CSASSSLGEYYEQYF.

The genes are TRBV4-1 and TRBJ1-1; 9 bases are a match to TRBD1. The germline V gene encodes CDR1 MGHRA and CDR2 YSYEKL. V shed 1 base and J 6 bases; nucleotides not matched to a gene: 9. The CDR3 has 16 residues. The CDR3 nucleotides are TGCGCCAGCAGCCAAGGATCCGGGACAGGGAAGCCTGAAGCTTTCTTT. Translated: CASSQGSGTGKPEAFF.

The rearrangement links TRBV28 to TRBJ2-3; TRBD1 or TRBD2 may be the D gene (6 bases each). Trimming shortened V by 8 bases and J by 1 base, and 16 bases separated the two germline ends. The CDR3 runs to 15 residues. In germline, CDR1 is MDHEN, CDR2 SYDVKM. CDR3 sequence (DNA): TGTGCCAGCGTCGTAGGGGGGACCCGCACAGATACGCAGTATTTT. This gives the protein CASVVGGTRTDTQYF.

This clonotype was counted at least ten times. The chain joins TRBV11-2 to TRBJ2-3, with 7 bases lining up with TRBD2. This CDR3 region has 14 residues. Germline V gene sequence: CDR1 SGHAT, CDR2 FQNNGV. The junction had 6 bases not matched to a gene; V was cut back by 3 bases and J by 6 bases. In nucleotides, the CDR3 is TGTGCCAGCAGCTTGGGGGGGGGGACTGATACGCAGTATTTT. This codes for CASSLGGGTDTQYF.

The chain uses TRBV12-3 or TRBV12-4 and TRBJ1-5; no definite D call. There are 14 residues in the CDR3. With 1 base removed from V and 8 bases from J, the gap between germline ends came to 12 bases. As DNA, the CDR3 is TGTGCCAGCAGTTTAGACCTAGGGAGAAAGCCCCAGCATTTT. Translated: CASSLDLGRKPQHF.

This rearrangement joins TRBV15 to TRBJ2-5; D is perhaps TRBD2 (5 bases). This CDR3 spans 16 amino acids. The V gene lost 1 base and the J gene lost 4 bases, with 16 bases spanning the gap. Germline values: CDR1 LNHNV, CDR2 YYDKDF (reference sequence). CDR3 coding DNA: TGTGCCACCAGCAGAGTGGAAGGGTCCGCGGGAGAGACCCAGTACTTC. Its protein product is CATSRVEGSAGETQYF.

The rearrangement joins TRBV3-1 to TRBJ2-1; D is possibly TRBD2 (5 bases). CDR1 LGHDT and CDR2 YNNKEL come from the germline V gene (reference sequence). This CDR3 has 15 amino acids. The V gene lost 2 bases and the J gene lost 5 bases, with 13 bases spanning the gap. In nucleotides, the CDR3 is TGTGCCAGCAGCCAACGAGGGCCAAGAGACAATGAGCAGTTCTTC. Its translation is CASSQRGPRDNEQFF.

J is TRBJ1-1 and V is TRBV10-1; D may be TRBD1 (5 bases). There are 14 residues in the CDR3. Germline V lookup: CDR1 WNHNN, CDR2 SYGVQD (reference sequence). V was shortened by 7 bases and J by 7 bases, with 19 bases between the two germline ends. Written as DNA, the CDR3 is TGCGCCAGCAACGAGTGTAACAGGAGATTTGAAGCTTTCTTT. Protein sequence: CASNECNRRFEAFF.

This clonotype was seen a handful of times. The chain is built from TRBV19 and TRBJ2-1, with 7 bases matching TRBD2. This CDR3 has 18 residues. V shed 6 bases, J shed 2 bases, and the junction held 16 bases outside the gene matches. CDR1 is LNHDA and CDR2 is SQIVND in the germline V gene (reference sequence). The CDR3 is CASRNSINRGSPYNEQFF. The CDR3, as DNA: TGTGCCAGTAGGAATAGCATTAATCGCGGGAGCCCCTACAATGAGCAGTTCTTC.

In its sample, this clonotype was seen a few times. This chain's CDR3 is CASTKEGVGKMNTEAFF. The CDR3 coding sequence is TGCGCCAGCACTAAAGAAGGGGTAGGTAAGATGAACACTGAAGCTTTCTTT. The chain carries TRBV4-1 and TRBJ1-1; weak D call: TRBD1 (5 bases). CDR3 length equals 17 residues. The V end was cut by 7 bases, the J end by 0 bases, with 21 bases between. The germline V gene has CDR1 MGHRA and CDR2 YSYEKL.

This clonotype showed up many times. The chain is built from TRBV7-2 and TRBJ2-1; no clear D gene. The germline CDR1 and CDR2 sequences are SGHTA and FQGNSA. The V and J ends lost 7 bases and 0 bases respectively, with 10 bases between them. The CDR3 totals 14 residues. Written as DNA, the CDR3 is TGTGCCAGCACCCCAGATGCCTCCTACAATGAGCAGTTCTTC. Protein product: CASTPDASYNEQFF.

This clonotype was observed many times. V gene TRBV6-1 combines with J gene TRBJ1-1; TRBD1 aligns across 8 bases. V was clipped by 7 bases and J by 4 bases; unmatched bases: 8. The CDR3 is made up of 14 amino acids. Germline V gene lookup returns CDR1 MNHNS and CDR2 SASEGT. CDR3 nucleotide sequence: TGTGCCAGCACAGGGACAGGTATTGGCACTGAAGCTTTCTTT. This encodes CASTGTGIGTEAFF.

The sample holds a few counts of this clonotype. The chain has TRBV7-6 and TRBJ1-5; D not certain. Germline V gene data show CDR1 as SGHVS and CDR2 as FNYEAQ. This CDR3 comprises 13 residues. The V and J ends lost 1 base and 5 bases respectively, with 6 bases between them. DNA for the CDR3: TGTGCCAGCAGCTTAGTGGAGCATCAGCCCCAGCATTTT. It translates to CASSLVEHQPQHF.

This clonotype was seen a few times. The rearrangement links TRBV3-1 to TRBJ2-1; weak D call: TRBD2 (6 bases). From germline, CDR1 is LGHDT and CDR2 YNNKEL (reference sequence). Trimming pared 1 base from V and 1 base from J, leaving 8 bases between. The CDR3 is 15 residues long. The DNA of the CDR3 is TGTGCCAGCAGCCAAGGGGACTCGTCCTACAATGAGCAGTTCTTC. Its protein is CASSQGDSSYNEQFF.

The chain couples TRBV10-3 to TRBJ2-5; D remains unclear. The CDR3 runs 14 residues. Trimming stripped 11 bases from V and 2 bases from J, with 18 bases between. Germline V gene lookup returns CDR1 ENHRY and CDR2 SYGVKD. CDR3 sequence: CACSNGYEQETQYF. The CDR3 nucleotides are TGTGCCTGCAGCAACGGGTATGAACAAGAGACCCAGTACTTC.

This clonotype has at least ten counts. The chain has TRBV20-1 and TRBJ2-4; 8 nucleotides agree with TRBD2. Germline CDR1 DFQATT, CDR2 SNEGSKA (reference sequence). The length of the CDR3 is 13 residues. This CDR3 is CSLRGGGKNIQYF. The CDR3 nucleotides are TGCAGCCTCCGGGGGGGGGGCAAAAACATTCAGTACTTC.

This clonotype was recorded a few times. This chain uses TRBV4-3 with TRBJ1-4; TRBD1 agrees at 8 bases. J gave up 8 bases and V 4 bases, and 9 bases lay outside the gene matches. The CDR3 spans 15 residues. Germline V gene data show CDR1 as LGHNA and CDR2 as YSLEER. The DNA of the CDR3 is TGCGCCAGCAGCCGCACGGACAGGGTTGAGGAAAAACTGTTTTTT. The encoded protein is CASSRTDRVEEKLFF.

The chain couples TRBV18 to TRBJ1-6; D gene uncertain. The CDR3 contains 14 residues. Trimming cost V 6 bases and J 11 bases, with 17 bases left between them. Per the germline V gene, CDR1 is KGHSH and CDR2 is LQKENI. The CDR3 coding sequence is TGTGCCAGCTCGCACGGCAGAGGTTCGACACCCCTCCACTTT. This sequence encodes CASSHGRGSTPLHF.

At least ten counts were recorded for this clonotype. The chain recombines TRBV20-1 with TRBJ2-2; TRBD1 might be the D (6 bases). V shed 0 bases and J shed 7 bases, with 9 bases lying between them. This CDR3 has 13 amino acids. Germline V gene sequence: CDR1 DFQATT, CDR2 SNEGSKA (reference sequence). The CDR3 sequence is CSARDQGNGELFF. CDR3 in DNA: TGCAGTGCTAGAGACCAGGGGAACGGGGAGCTGTTTTTT.

This clonotype was counted many times. The chain recombines TRBV2 with TRBJ1-3; D is ambiguous. The CDR3 spans 15 residues. Germline V gene lookup returns CDR1 SNHLY and CDR2 FYNNEI. Trimming removed 7 bases at V and 2 bases at J, with 15 bases between. The CDR3 bases are TGTGCCAGCAAGCAGAGCCGCGGCGCTGGAAACACCATATATTTT. The encoded protein is CASKQSRGAGNTIYF.

The J gene is TRBJ2-1, the V gene TRBV24-1; 10 bases map to TRBD1. Germline CDR1 KGHDR, CDR2 SFDVKD. V trimming: 7 bases; J trimming: 4 bases; junction bases outside the gene matches: 6. This CDR3 has 15 residues. Here the CDR3 reads CATRGRTGGYNEQFF. The CDR3 bases are TGTGCCACCAGGGGGAGGACAGGGGGATACAATGAGCAGTTCTTC.

This clonotype showed up just a few times. This sequence joins TRBV7-6 and TRBJ2-7, with D maybe TRBD1 (6 bases). The V and J ends lost 5 bases and 4 bases respectively, with 12 bases between them. The CDR3 loop spans 13 amino acids. The V gene's germline CDR1 is SGHVS and CDR2 FNYEAQ. As DNA, the CDR3 is TGTGCCAGCAGCCGAGTGACAGGTTACGAGCAGTACTTC. Protein sequence: CASSRVTGYEQYF.